What follows are 26 T cell receptor beta chains derived from one specimen sequenced in a study of T cell repertoires in cytomegalovirus infection. TCRdb reprocessed the reads via MiXCR and lists one record per CDR3 protein. The sample has 150,000 to 200,000 distinct CDR3 sequences; approximately 20% are singletons. Sequencing was done on a sample of PBMCs. These receptors were taken from a human donor in good health (CMV status not recorded). Some clones in this sample may be carry-over from other donors' samples.

V gene TRBV7-3 combines with J gene TRBJ2-3; unclear D gene. V gave up 5 bases and J gave up 4 bases, with 10 bases separating them. CDR1 and CDR2 from the germline V gene are SGHTA and FQGTGA. This CDR3 has 13 amino acids. CDR3 loop: CASSPRLSDTQYF. The CDR3 DNA follows: TGTGCCAGCAGCCCTCGACTGTCAGATACGCAGTATTTT.

This clonotype was observed at least ten times. The V gene is TRBV6-2 or TRBV6-3, the J gene TRBJ2-2, with 11 bases matching TRBD2. The CDR3 is 17 amino acids. V was clipped by 6 bases and J by 3 bases; unmatched bases: 9. Germline assignment: CDR1 MNHEY and CDR2 SVGEGT. For the CDR3, the DNA is TGTGCCAGCAGACCCTATAGCGGGGGGGCCGACACCGGGGAGCTGTTTTTT. Translated, it gives CASRPYSGGADTGELFF.

This clonotype was seen at least ten times. The V and J genes are TRBV6-1 and TRBJ2-7, with TRBD2 matching over 8 bases. From germline, CDR1 is MNHNS and CDR2 SASEGT. CDR3 size: 15 residues. With V trimmed by 11 bases and J by 3 bases, 15 bases remained unmatched. The CDR3 loop is CASSPVRGEFYEQYF. The DNA for the CDR3 is TGTGCCTCATCTCCTGTGCGGGGGGAGTTCTACGAGCAGTACTTC.

The V call is TRBV7-8, the J call TRBJ2-7, with D perhaps TRBD2 (5 bases). The V end was cut by 2 bases, the J end by 7 bases, with 15 bases between. Germline CDR1 and CDR2: SGHVS and FQNEAQ. The CDR3 consists of 14 residues. CDR3 coding DNA: TGTGCCAGCAGCTTACGAAAACTAGTAGGGGAGCAGTACTTC. It is translated as CASSLRKLVGEQYF.

The rearrangement links TRBV20-1 to TRBJ2-2; D possibly corresponds to TRBD2 (5 bases). CDR1 DFQATT and CDR2 SNEGSKA come from the germline V gene (reference sequence). The CDR3 is 15 residues long. The V and J ends lost 1 base and 5 bases respectively, with 14 bases between them. DNA of the CDR3: TGCAGTGCTAGAGCGGGGTCAGTTCGGACCGGGGAGCTGTTTTTT. Amino acids: CSARAGSVRTGELFF.

V and J are TRBV5-1 and TRBJ2-3, with unresolved D. The CDR3 length is 14 residues. Trimming left V 3 bases short and J 0 bases short, with 8 bases between. Germline V gene lookup returns CDR1 SGHRS and CDR2 YFSETQ. DNA of the CDR3: TGCGCCAGCAGCTATGGGGAAAGCACAGATACGCAGTATTTT. Translation: CASSYGESTDTQYF.

This clonotype was seen a few times. The chain joins TRBV4-3 to TRBJ1-4; D unclear. In germline, CDR1 is LGHNA, CDR2 YSLEER. The CDR3 has 16 residues. V dropped 1 base and J dropped 3 bases, with 12 bases sitting between them. The CDR3 region is CASSQGVGEPNEKLFF. CDR3 nucleotides: TGCGCCAGCAGCCAAGGCGTCGGGGAACCTAATGAAAAACTGTTTTTT.

Details on this clonotype: A much larger clone lies a single base off, so this may be a read error. This rearrangement joins TRBV7-2 to TRBJ2-7, with D tentatively TRBD2 (6 bases). CDR1 is SGHTA, CDR2 FQGNSA, per germline. There are 13 residues in the CDR3. The CDR3 region has the DNA TGTGCCAGCAGCTCTGGACTAACCTACGATCAGTACTTC. Amino acid sequence: CASSSGLTYDQYF.

This clonotype was detected a few times. This sequence joins TRBV19 and TRBJ2-1, with unresolved D. The CDR3 is 15 amino acids. Germline values: CDR1 LNHDA, CDR2 SQIVND (reference sequence). V was trimmed by 5 bases and J by 5 bases, leaving 16 bases between them. In DNA, the CDR3 is TGTGCCAGTAGTCCCCAAACGGTTCTCCACAATGAGCAGTTCTTC. Amino acids: CASSPQTVLHNEQFF.

This clonotype has a handful of counts. The chain couples TRBV7-8 to TRBJ1-4; perhaps TRBD1 as D (5 bases). This CDR3 contains 12 residues. The germline V and J ends were trimmed by 5 bases and 5 bases, with 6 bases remaining between them. CDR1 and CDR2 (germline): SGHVS, FQNEAQ. In DNA form, the CDR3 reads TGTGCCAGCAGCCGGGGGAATGAAAAACTGTTTTTT. It yields the protein CASSRGNEKLFF.

The chain employs TRBV5-4 and TRBJ2-1; TRBD2 agrees at 11 bases. The CDR3 has 16 amino acids. Germline assignment: CDR1 SGHNT and CDR2 YYREEE (reference sequence). With 2 bases clipped from V and 5 bases from J, the junction kept 6 bases outside the gene matches. The CDR3, as DNA: TGTGCCAGCAGCTTCCTTCTAGCGGGAGGAGACAATGAGCAGTTCTTC. As protein: CASSFLLAGGDNEQFF.

The chain joins TRBV19 to TRBJ1-6; 7 bases align to TRBD1. CDR1 LNHDA and CDR2 SQIVND come from the germline V gene (reference sequence). CDR3 size: 13 residues. After removal of 6 bases from V and 8 bases from J, the junction contained 4 bases not matched to a gene. The CDR3 bases are TGTGCCAGTAGGGCGCAGGGGGATTCACCCCTCCACTTT. Amino acids: CASRAQGDSPLHF.

This clonotype was seen only a few times. This chain uses TRBV7-2 with TRBJ2-3; D might be TRBD1 (5 bases). Germline CDR1 SGHTA, CDR2 FQGNSA. The V and J ends lost 2 bases and 4 bases respectively, with 13 bases between them. The CDR3 is 15 amino acids. The CDR3 spells CASSLKTEYADTQYF. In nucleotides, the CDR3 is TGTGCCAGCAGCTTAAAGACAGAATACGCAGATACGCAGTATTTT.

This clonotype has a count of ten or more. The chain links TRBV7-2 to TRBJ2-5, with a tentative D call TRBD2 (5 bases). Trimming left V 1 base short and J 3 bases short, with 15 bases between. CDR1 and CDR2 (germline): SGHTA, FQGNSA. This CDR3 contains 16 residues. The chain's CDR3 is CASSLVFAGGEETQYF. The CDR3 DNA is TGTGCCAGCAGCTTAGTTTTTGCGGGCGGCGAAGAGACCCAGTACTTC. The entire variable domain, with the rest obtained from reference TRBV7-2 and TRBJ2-5, is as follows: GAGVSQSPSNKVTEKGKDVELRCDPISGHTALYWYRQSLGQGLEFLIYFQGNSAPDKSGLPSDRFSAERTGGSVSTLTIQRTQQEDSAVYLCASSLVFAGGEETQYFGPGTRLLVL.

This clonotype appeared a few times. The chain carries TRBV7-2 and TRBJ2-7; TRBD1 is a possible D gene (5 bases). CDR1 and CDR2 (germline): SGHTA, FQGNSA. CDR3 length: 12 residues. V was pared by 2 bases and J by 6 bases, with 8 bases between. In nucleotides, the CDR3 is TGTGCCAGCAGCTTAATAACAGGCGAGCAGTACTTC. This translates into CASSLITGEQYF.

This clonotype has at least ten counts. This chain joins TRBV12-3 or TRBV12-4 and TRBJ1-1, with D tentatively TRBD1 (6 bases). This CDR3 is built from 13 residues. The V and J ends lost 5 bases and 1 base respectively, with 8 bases between them. The CDR3 sequence: CASSVDRNTEAFF. CDR3 nucleotide sequence: TGTGCCAGCAGTGTGGACAGGAACACTGAAGCTTTCTTT.

The chain combines TRBV6-2 or TRBV6-3 with TRBJ2-5; 15 bases map to TRBD2. The germline V gene encodes CDR1 MNHEY and CDR2 SVGEGT. With V trimmed by 5 bases and J by 5 bases, 6 bases remained unmatched. The CDR3 loop spans 16 amino acids. This chain's CDR3 is CASSRTSGGAFETQYF. The CDR3 DNA follows: TGTGCCAGCAGTCGGACTAGCGGGGGGGCCTTCGAGACCCAGTACTTC.

This clonotype appeared a few times. V is TRBV4-1 and J is TRBJ1-1; no clear D gene. CDR1 is MGHRA, CDR2 YSYEKL, per germline. Deletions cut 3 bases from V and 5 bases from J, with 16 bases between. This CDR3 has 15 residues. The CDR3 coding sequence is TGCGCCAGCAGCCAGATAGGGAGGAGATGGACTGAAGCTTTCTTT. This encodes CASSQIGRRWTEAFF.

This clonotype was picked up a small number of times. V gene TRBV10-3 combines with J gene TRBJ2-7; D is ambiguous. Per germline, CDR1 ENHRY and CDR2 SYGVKD. Deletions cut 4 bases from V and 0 bases from J, with 13 bases between. This CDR3 region has 15 residues. The CDR3 is CAISGSGGLSYEQYF. The CDR3 nucleotides read TGTGCCATCAGTGGGTCTGGCGGCCTCTCCTACGAGCAGTACTTC.

The genes are TRBV10-2 and TRBJ1-1; no clear D gene. There are 14 residues in the CDR3. With 9 bases removed from V and 2 bases from J, the gap between germline ends came to 16 bases. Germline loops: CDR1 WSHSY, CDR2 SAAADI. The CDR3 here is CASRGQTENTEAFF. CDR3 nucleotide sequence: TGCGCCAGTCGAGGGCAGACCGAAAACACTGAAGCTTTCTTT.

A remark on this clonotype: One end of the junction fails to match germline, which may point to a read error. This rearrangement joins TRBV28 to TRBJ2-1; no clear D. This CDR3 comprises 13 residues. CDR1 MDHEN and CDR2 SYDVKM come from the germline V gene. CDR3 nucleotides: TGTGCCACTCGTTCAGTTGATGGTATTGGGCAGTTCTTT. This codes for CATRSVDGIGQFF.

The rearrangement joins TRBV5-1 to TRBJ2-1; 8 nucleotides agree with TRBD2. Germline V gives CDR1 SGHRS, CDR2 YFSETQ. V lost 2 bases to trimming and J lost 4 bases; unmatched junction nucleotides: 5. This CDR3 has 15 amino acids. The chain's CDR3 is CASSLPSGGYNEQFF. DNA of the CDR3: TGCGCCAGCAGCTTACCGAGCGGGGGTTACAATGAGCAGTTCTTC.

In DNA form, the CDR3 reads TGCAGTGCTAGTGGGGGGAGCTCCTACAATGAGCAGTTCTTC. Amino acid sequence: CSASGGSSYNEQFF. The V call is TRBV20-1, the J call TRBJ2-1; D is possibly TRBD2 (6 bases). V lost 3 bases and J 0 bases, leaving 9 bases between the germline ends. Germline V gene sequence: CDR1 DFQATT, CDR2 SNEGSKA (reference sequence). The CDR3 loop spans 14 amino acids.

This clonotype was observed a few times. The rearrangement uses TRBV7-3 and TRBJ2-3, with 9 bases fitting TRBD2. The CDR3 consists of 16 residues. Per germline, CDR1 SGHTA and CDR2 FQGTGA. V dropped 5 bases and J dropped 2; count of bases not matched to a gene: 8. CDR3 bases: TGTGCCAGCAGCGAGACTAGCGGAGCCCCCACAGATACGCAGTATTTT. Protein sequence: CASSETSGAPTDTQYF.

The chain uses TRBV5-1 and TRBJ2-3, with 7 bases lining up with TRBD2. The CDR3 is 15 amino acids. Unmatched junction bases numbered 9, after V lost 4 bases and J lost 4 bases. Germline V gene data show CDR1 as SGHRS and CDR2 as YFSETQ. The CDR3 DNA is TGCGCCAGCAGCCCCCGGGCGGGAGCCCCAGATACGCAGTATTTT. Amino acid sequence: CASSPRAGAPDTQYF.

The J gene is TRBJ1-5, the V gene TRBV19, with D unclear. The CDR3 spans 17 residues. V lost 5 bases, J lost 1 base, and 18 bases lay in between. Looked up from germline, CDR1 is LNHDA and CDR2 is SQIVND (reference sequence). In DNA, the CDR3 is TGTGCCAGTAGTGCCCGGGTAGGCCTTGGGAGCAATCAGCCCCAGCATTTT. It encodes CASSARVGLGSNQPQHF.